These 17 T cell receptor beta chains were sequenced from one sample in a study of blood T cell repertoires in COVID-19 (dated by TCRdb to between 2020 and 2021). Receptor libraries were prepared by the immunoSEQ multiplex PCR assay. In its TCRdb copy, this immuneACCESS table keeps in-frame sequences only and misses some clones. Where compared with another copy, unresolved V genes explain less than half of these, and the others have no known cause. For this sample the table gives over 200,000 clones, of which approximately 83% were detected only once. Roughly 1.2% of the sample is taken by the ten largest. Material: peripheral blood. The receptors shown here come from a woman in her 30s with COVID-19, enrolled during active disease.

The rearrangement uses TRBV9 and TRBJ2-2, with 11 positions matching TRBD2. J lost 0 bases, V lost 1 base, and 2 bases had no gene match. The germline V gene encodes CDR1 SGDLS and CDR2 YYNGEE. The CDR3 length is 17 residues. The CDR3 loop reads CASSVLAGGTNTGELFF. The CDR3 DNA follows: TGTGCCAGCAGCGTACTAGCGGGAGGTACGAACACCGGGGAGCTGTTTTTT.

The chain carries TRBV7-2 and TRBJ2-5, with 10 bases aligning to TRBD2. This CDR3 has 16 amino acids. The germline V gene has CDR1 SGHTA and CDR2 FQGNSA. J lost 2 bases, V lost 1 base, and 4 bases had no gene match. The CDR3 reads CASSLGSGGEQETQYF. In nucleotides, the CDR3 is TGTGCCAGCAGCTTAGGGAGCGGGGGGGAACAAGAGACCCAGTACTTC.

The chain recombines TRBV3-1 (or the pseudogene TRBV3-2) with TRBJ2-7, with D tentatively TRBD2 (6 bases). Looked up from germline, CDR1 is LGHDT and CDR2 is YNNKEL (reference sequence). CDR3 length equals 14 residues. V was shortened by 3 bases and J by 3 bases, with 12 bases between the two germline ends. The CDR3 DNA is TGTGCCAGCAGCCAGGGGACTGGGGTCTACGAGCAGTACTTC. It encodes CASSQGTGVYEQYF.

V is TRBV29-1 and J is TRBJ2-1, with 9 bases aligning to TRBD2. V trimming: 6 bases; J trimming: 3 bases; junction bases outside the gene matches: 6. There are 14 residues in the CDR3. Germline-derived CDR1 and CDR2 are SQVTM and ANQGSEA. This CDR3 is CSVDIAGVYNEQFF. In nucleotides, the CDR3 is TGCAGCGTAGATATAGCGGGAGTCTACAATGAGCAGTTCTTC.

V is TRBV7-3 and J is TRBJ2-2; D is perhaps TRBD2 (5 bases). Germline V gene sequence: CDR1 SGHTA, CDR2 FQGTGA. V was trimmed by 1 base and J by 0 bases, leaving 18 bases between them. The CDR3 length is 19 residues. The CDR3 loop is CASSLIPGTLNPNTGELFF. The CDR3 nucleotides are TGTGCCAGCAGCTTAATCCCGGGAACCTTGAACCCGAACACCGGGGAGCTGTTTTTT.

This clone was detected a few times. The chain employs TRBV6-5 and TRBJ1-5, with D possibly being TRBD1 (5 bases). From germline, CDR1 is MNHEY and CDR2 SVGAGI. The CDR3 consists of 13 residues. V dropped 6 bases and J dropped 3 bases, with 9 bases sitting between them. The CDR3 sequence is CASSAGINQPQHF. The CDR3 nucleotides read TGTGCCAGCAGCGCAGGGATCAATCAGCCCCAGCATTTT.

The genes are TRBV27 and TRBJ2-7; 9 bases line up with TRBD1. There are 19 residues in the CDR3. Germline V gene sequence: CDR1 MNHEY, CDR2 SMNVEV (reference sequence). The trim removed 1 base at V and 0 bases at J, leaving 13 bases unmatched. CDR3 DNA: TGTGCCAGCAGTTTATTCGGACGGGACAGGGAGGCGAGCTCCTACGAGCAGTACTTC. The encoded protein is CASSLFGRDREASSYEQYF.

V usage is TRBV30 and J usage is TRBJ2-3; D call uncertain. The CDR3 totals 12 residues. Trimming took 2 bases from V and 2 from J, leaving 5 bases between them. Germline assignment: CDR1 GTSNPN and CDR2 SVGIG (reference sequence). CDR3 residues: CAWSLATDTQYF. Written as DNA, the CDR3 is TGTGCCTGGAGTTTGGCCACAGATACGCAGTATTTT.

The rearrangement uses TRBV14 and TRBJ2-1, with TRBD2 matching over 10 bases. The CDR3 loop spans 16 amino acids. Germline V CDR1 and CDR2: SGHDN, FVKESK. The V segment lost 1 base and the J segment 6 bases; nucleotides outside the gene matches: 6. CDR3 DNA sequence: TGTGCCAGCAGCCAAGTCGGGACTAGCGTAGGCAATGAGCAGTTCTTC. It translates to CASSQVGTSVGNEQFF.

V and J are TRBV5-6 and TRBJ2-7, with D maybe TRBD2 (6 bases). With 0 bases removed from V and 5 bases from J, the gap between germline ends came to 21 bases. CDR3 length: 17 amino acids. The germline V gene encodes CDR1 SGHDT and CDR2 YYEEEE. The CDR3 protein is CASSLVLGGSGRHEQYF. CDR3 nucleotide sequence: TGTGCCAGCAGCTTGGTCCTTGGGGGGTCGGGCAGACACGAGCAGTACTTC.

The gene calls are TRBV29-1 and TRBJ2-3; 12 nucleotides line up with TRBD2. V lost 7 bases and J lost 5; bases outside the gene matches: 7. The CDR3 runs 14 residues. In germline, CDR1 is SQVTM, CDR2 ANQGSEA. CDR3 sequence: CSGLAGARGDTQYF. Here the CDR3 DNA reads TGCAGCGGACTAGCGGGGGCTCGGGGAGATACGCAGTATTTT.

V and J are TRBV10-3 and TRBJ2-5, with TRBD1 as a possible D gene (5 bases). Germline V gives CDR1 ENHRY, CDR2 SYGVKD. The CDR3 length is 14 residues. V lost 4 bases and J lost 1, with 10 bases in between. The CDR3 loop is CAISGQTAQETQYF. The CDR3 bases are TGTGCCATCAGTGGACAGACAGCCCAAGAGACCCAGTACTTC.

V is TRBV7-9 and J is TRBJ2-2, with 9 bases identical to TRBD2. Germline V CDR1 and CDR2: SEHNR, FQNEAQ (reference sequence). This CDR3 is built from 15 residues. V was clipped by 2 bases and J by 6 bases; unmatched bases: 4. The CDR3 DNA sequence: TGTGCCAGCAGCTTATCGGCGGGAGGGCCCGGGGAGCTGTTTTTT. Translating gives CASSLSAGGPGELFF.

This clone came up a few times. This sequence joins TRBV6-2 or TRBV6-3 and TRBJ1-1; a weak D match, TRBD1 (6 bases). CDR3 length: 12 residues. V was clipped by 5 bases and J by 7 bases, with 11 bases between them. Germline CDR1 and CDR2: MNHEY and SVGEGT. The CDR3 DNA reads TGTGCCAGCAGTGGAAGCAGGGGTGAAGCTTTCTTT. Translating it yields CASSGSRGEAFF.

This clone has a single count. The chain carries TRBV5-6 and TRBJ2-5, with D possibly being TRBD2 (5 bases). CDR3 length equals 14 residues. The germline V gene has CDR1 SGHDT and CDR2 YYEEEE. Trimming pared 3 bases from V and 1 base from J, leaving 10 bases between. The DNA for the CDR3 is TGTGCCAGCAGCTCCCGAGGACTCCAAGAGACCCAGTACTTC. Amino acid sequence: CASSSRGLQETQYF.

There are a few counts of this clone. This chain connects TRBV5-1 to TRBJ1-5; 9 nucleotides line up with TRBD1. Germline CDR1 and CDR2: SGHRS and YFSETQ. With V trimmed by 4 bases and J by 1 base, 6 bases remained unmatched. The CDR3 has 16 amino acids. The CDR3 loop reads CASSPGTGRSNQPQHF. As DNA, the CDR3 is TGCGCCAGCAGCCCGGGGACAGGGAGAAGCAATCAGCCCCAGCATTTT.

CDR3 residues: CASSFWTGGDYTF. The CDR3, as DNA: TGTGCCAGCAGTTTTTGGACAGGGGGCGACTACACCTTC. This rearrangement joins TRBV27 to TRBJ1-2; 11 nucleotides agree with TRBD1. Per the germline V gene, CDR1 is MNHEY and CDR2 is SMNVEV (reference sequence). V shed 3 bases, J shed 10 bases, and the junction held 4 bases outside the gene matches. CDR3 length: 13 amino acids.